This paragraph covers one TCR beta chain sequence. What it binds is unknown. The data derive from a study of cytomegalovirus exposure and HLA in healthy donors. Whole-study results and caveats: The study designated 150 or so TCR beta chains cytomegalovirus-associated. For most TCR beta V segments, an earlier analysis put the productive rate at about 87% or about 30% of the time. In a later analysis, compared with equally common non-associated chains, HLA-associated beta chains were more expanded.

It was with 60 Vbeta and 13 Jbeta primers that the PCR ran. Repertoires were generated with immunoSEQ multiplex PCR, while TCRdb's copy carries only in-frame clones and drops some. The data contain about 140,000 clones, about 78% of them seen just once; the ten biggest clones take up 2.8%. Germline V gene data show CDR1 as SGHTA and CDR2 as FQGNSA. Deletions cut 5 bases from V and 3 bases from J, with 10 bases between. This CDR3 comprises 13 residues. The genes are TRBV7-2 and TRBJ1-1; a weak D match, TRBD1 (5 bases). The sample taken for sequencing was PBMCs. This receptor was obtained from a male donor in good health and CMV-seronegative. The CDR3 bases are TGTGCCAGCAGCCCCAGGGTATACACTGAAGCTTTCTTT. It is translated as CASSPRVYTEAFF.